This T cell receptor beta chain was identified in a study of cytomegalovirus exposure and HLA in healthy donors. Primers for the PCR totalled 60 Vbeta and 13 Jbeta. The protocol was immunoSEQ multiplex PCR, while the TCRdb copy is restricted to in-frame clones and leaves out a portion. The data show about 170,000 clones, with 65% to 85% seen just once and under 5% held by the top ten. CDR1 is SGHRS, CDR2 YFSETQ, per germline. This CDR3 has 14 amino acids. Unmatched junction bases numbered 8, after V lost 4 bases and J lost 9 bases. Only one count was recorded for this clone. The sequence was collected from a woman in her 50s in good health and CMV-seropositive. The V and J genes are TRBV5-1 and TRBJ2-7; TRBD2 agrees at 12 bases. The specimen sequenced was PBMCs. CDR3 sequence reads: CASSPALAGGGQYF. CDR3 nucleotide sequence: TGCGCCAGCAGCCCTGCCCTAGCGGGAGGGGGGCAGTACTTC.